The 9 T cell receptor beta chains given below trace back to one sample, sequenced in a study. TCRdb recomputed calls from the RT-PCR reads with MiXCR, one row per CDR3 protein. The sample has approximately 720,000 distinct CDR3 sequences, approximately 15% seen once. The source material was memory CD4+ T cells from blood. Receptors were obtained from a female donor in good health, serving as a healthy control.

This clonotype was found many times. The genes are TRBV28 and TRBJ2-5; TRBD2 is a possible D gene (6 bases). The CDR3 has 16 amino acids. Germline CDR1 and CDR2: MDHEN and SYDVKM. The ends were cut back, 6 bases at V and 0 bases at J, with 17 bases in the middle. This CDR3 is CASRAGGGADQETQYF. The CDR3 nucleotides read TGTGCCAGCAGGGCTGGCGGAGGGGCGGACCAAGAGACCCAGTACTTC. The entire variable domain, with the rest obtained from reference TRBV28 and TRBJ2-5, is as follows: DVKVTQSSRYLVKRTGEKVFLECVQDMDHENMFWYRQDPGLGLRLIYFSYDVKMKEKGDIPEGYSVSREKKERFSLILESASTNQTSMYLCASRAGGGADQETQYFGPGTRLLVL.

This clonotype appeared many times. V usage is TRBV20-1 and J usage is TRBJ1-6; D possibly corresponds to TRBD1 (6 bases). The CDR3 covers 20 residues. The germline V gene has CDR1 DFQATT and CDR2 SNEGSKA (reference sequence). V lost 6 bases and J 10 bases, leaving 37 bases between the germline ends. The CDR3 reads CSAWLPYRDKRERRESPLHF. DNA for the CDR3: TGCAGTGCATGGCTACCCTACCGGGACAAAAGGGAACGACGGGAATCACCCCTCCACTTT.

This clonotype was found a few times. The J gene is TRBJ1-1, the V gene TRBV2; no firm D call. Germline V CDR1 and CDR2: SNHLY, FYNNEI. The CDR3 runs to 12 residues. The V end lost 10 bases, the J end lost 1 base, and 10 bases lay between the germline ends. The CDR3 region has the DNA TGTGCCAACACGGCGGGGAACACTGAAGCTTTCTTT. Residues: CANTAGNTEAFF.

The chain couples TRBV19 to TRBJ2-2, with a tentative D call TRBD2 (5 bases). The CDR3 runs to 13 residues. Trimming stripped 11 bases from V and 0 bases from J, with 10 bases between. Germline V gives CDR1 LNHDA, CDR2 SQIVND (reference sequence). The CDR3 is CAAQLANTGELFF. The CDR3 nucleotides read TGTGCCGCCCAACTAGCGAACACCGGGGAGCTGTTTTTT.

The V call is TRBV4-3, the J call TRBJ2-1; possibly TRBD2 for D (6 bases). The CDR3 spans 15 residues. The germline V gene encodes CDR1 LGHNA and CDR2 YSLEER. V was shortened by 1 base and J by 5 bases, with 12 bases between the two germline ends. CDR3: CASSQAREWDNEQFF. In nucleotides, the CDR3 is TGCGCCAGCAGCCAAGCCCGGGAGTGGGACAATGAGCAGTTCTTC.

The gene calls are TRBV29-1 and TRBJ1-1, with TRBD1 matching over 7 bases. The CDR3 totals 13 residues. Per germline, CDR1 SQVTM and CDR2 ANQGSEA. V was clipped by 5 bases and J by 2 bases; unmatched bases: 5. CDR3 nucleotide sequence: TGCAGCGTTAACGGGGACAGCAACACTGAAGCTTTCTTT. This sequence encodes CSVNGDSNTEAFF. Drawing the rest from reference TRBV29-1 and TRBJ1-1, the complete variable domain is SAVISQKPSRDICQRGTSLTIQCQVDSQVTMMFWYRQQPGQSLTLIATANQGSEATYESGFVIDKFPISRPNLTFSTLTVSNMSPEDSSIYLCSVNGDSNTEAFFGQGTRLTVV.

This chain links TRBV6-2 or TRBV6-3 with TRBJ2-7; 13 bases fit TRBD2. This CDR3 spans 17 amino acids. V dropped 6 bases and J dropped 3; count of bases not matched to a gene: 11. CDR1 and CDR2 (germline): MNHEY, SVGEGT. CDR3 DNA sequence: TGTGCCAGCAGGATGACTAGCGGGGGGTATCACGACTACGAGCAGTACTTC. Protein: CASRMTSGGYHDYEQYF.

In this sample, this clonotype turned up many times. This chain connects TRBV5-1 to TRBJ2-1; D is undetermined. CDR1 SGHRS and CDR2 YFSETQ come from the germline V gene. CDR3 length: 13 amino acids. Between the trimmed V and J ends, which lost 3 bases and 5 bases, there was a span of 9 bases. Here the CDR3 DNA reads TGCGCCAGCAGCTCCACCCCCAACAATGAGCAGTTCTTC. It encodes CASSSTPNNEQFF. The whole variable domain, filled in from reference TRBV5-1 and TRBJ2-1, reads KAGVTQTPRYLIKTRGQQVTLSCSPISGHRSVSWYQQTPGQGLQFLFEYFSETQRNKGNFPGRFSGRQFSNSRSEMNVSTLELGDSALYLCASSSTPNNEQFFGPGTRLTVL.

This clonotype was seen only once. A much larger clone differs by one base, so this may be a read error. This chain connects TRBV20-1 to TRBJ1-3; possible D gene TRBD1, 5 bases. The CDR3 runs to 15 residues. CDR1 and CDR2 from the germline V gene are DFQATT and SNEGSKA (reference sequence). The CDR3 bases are TGCAGTGCTGGAGATCCTAGGGGATCTGGAAACACCATATATTTT. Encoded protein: CSAGDPRGSGNTIYF.